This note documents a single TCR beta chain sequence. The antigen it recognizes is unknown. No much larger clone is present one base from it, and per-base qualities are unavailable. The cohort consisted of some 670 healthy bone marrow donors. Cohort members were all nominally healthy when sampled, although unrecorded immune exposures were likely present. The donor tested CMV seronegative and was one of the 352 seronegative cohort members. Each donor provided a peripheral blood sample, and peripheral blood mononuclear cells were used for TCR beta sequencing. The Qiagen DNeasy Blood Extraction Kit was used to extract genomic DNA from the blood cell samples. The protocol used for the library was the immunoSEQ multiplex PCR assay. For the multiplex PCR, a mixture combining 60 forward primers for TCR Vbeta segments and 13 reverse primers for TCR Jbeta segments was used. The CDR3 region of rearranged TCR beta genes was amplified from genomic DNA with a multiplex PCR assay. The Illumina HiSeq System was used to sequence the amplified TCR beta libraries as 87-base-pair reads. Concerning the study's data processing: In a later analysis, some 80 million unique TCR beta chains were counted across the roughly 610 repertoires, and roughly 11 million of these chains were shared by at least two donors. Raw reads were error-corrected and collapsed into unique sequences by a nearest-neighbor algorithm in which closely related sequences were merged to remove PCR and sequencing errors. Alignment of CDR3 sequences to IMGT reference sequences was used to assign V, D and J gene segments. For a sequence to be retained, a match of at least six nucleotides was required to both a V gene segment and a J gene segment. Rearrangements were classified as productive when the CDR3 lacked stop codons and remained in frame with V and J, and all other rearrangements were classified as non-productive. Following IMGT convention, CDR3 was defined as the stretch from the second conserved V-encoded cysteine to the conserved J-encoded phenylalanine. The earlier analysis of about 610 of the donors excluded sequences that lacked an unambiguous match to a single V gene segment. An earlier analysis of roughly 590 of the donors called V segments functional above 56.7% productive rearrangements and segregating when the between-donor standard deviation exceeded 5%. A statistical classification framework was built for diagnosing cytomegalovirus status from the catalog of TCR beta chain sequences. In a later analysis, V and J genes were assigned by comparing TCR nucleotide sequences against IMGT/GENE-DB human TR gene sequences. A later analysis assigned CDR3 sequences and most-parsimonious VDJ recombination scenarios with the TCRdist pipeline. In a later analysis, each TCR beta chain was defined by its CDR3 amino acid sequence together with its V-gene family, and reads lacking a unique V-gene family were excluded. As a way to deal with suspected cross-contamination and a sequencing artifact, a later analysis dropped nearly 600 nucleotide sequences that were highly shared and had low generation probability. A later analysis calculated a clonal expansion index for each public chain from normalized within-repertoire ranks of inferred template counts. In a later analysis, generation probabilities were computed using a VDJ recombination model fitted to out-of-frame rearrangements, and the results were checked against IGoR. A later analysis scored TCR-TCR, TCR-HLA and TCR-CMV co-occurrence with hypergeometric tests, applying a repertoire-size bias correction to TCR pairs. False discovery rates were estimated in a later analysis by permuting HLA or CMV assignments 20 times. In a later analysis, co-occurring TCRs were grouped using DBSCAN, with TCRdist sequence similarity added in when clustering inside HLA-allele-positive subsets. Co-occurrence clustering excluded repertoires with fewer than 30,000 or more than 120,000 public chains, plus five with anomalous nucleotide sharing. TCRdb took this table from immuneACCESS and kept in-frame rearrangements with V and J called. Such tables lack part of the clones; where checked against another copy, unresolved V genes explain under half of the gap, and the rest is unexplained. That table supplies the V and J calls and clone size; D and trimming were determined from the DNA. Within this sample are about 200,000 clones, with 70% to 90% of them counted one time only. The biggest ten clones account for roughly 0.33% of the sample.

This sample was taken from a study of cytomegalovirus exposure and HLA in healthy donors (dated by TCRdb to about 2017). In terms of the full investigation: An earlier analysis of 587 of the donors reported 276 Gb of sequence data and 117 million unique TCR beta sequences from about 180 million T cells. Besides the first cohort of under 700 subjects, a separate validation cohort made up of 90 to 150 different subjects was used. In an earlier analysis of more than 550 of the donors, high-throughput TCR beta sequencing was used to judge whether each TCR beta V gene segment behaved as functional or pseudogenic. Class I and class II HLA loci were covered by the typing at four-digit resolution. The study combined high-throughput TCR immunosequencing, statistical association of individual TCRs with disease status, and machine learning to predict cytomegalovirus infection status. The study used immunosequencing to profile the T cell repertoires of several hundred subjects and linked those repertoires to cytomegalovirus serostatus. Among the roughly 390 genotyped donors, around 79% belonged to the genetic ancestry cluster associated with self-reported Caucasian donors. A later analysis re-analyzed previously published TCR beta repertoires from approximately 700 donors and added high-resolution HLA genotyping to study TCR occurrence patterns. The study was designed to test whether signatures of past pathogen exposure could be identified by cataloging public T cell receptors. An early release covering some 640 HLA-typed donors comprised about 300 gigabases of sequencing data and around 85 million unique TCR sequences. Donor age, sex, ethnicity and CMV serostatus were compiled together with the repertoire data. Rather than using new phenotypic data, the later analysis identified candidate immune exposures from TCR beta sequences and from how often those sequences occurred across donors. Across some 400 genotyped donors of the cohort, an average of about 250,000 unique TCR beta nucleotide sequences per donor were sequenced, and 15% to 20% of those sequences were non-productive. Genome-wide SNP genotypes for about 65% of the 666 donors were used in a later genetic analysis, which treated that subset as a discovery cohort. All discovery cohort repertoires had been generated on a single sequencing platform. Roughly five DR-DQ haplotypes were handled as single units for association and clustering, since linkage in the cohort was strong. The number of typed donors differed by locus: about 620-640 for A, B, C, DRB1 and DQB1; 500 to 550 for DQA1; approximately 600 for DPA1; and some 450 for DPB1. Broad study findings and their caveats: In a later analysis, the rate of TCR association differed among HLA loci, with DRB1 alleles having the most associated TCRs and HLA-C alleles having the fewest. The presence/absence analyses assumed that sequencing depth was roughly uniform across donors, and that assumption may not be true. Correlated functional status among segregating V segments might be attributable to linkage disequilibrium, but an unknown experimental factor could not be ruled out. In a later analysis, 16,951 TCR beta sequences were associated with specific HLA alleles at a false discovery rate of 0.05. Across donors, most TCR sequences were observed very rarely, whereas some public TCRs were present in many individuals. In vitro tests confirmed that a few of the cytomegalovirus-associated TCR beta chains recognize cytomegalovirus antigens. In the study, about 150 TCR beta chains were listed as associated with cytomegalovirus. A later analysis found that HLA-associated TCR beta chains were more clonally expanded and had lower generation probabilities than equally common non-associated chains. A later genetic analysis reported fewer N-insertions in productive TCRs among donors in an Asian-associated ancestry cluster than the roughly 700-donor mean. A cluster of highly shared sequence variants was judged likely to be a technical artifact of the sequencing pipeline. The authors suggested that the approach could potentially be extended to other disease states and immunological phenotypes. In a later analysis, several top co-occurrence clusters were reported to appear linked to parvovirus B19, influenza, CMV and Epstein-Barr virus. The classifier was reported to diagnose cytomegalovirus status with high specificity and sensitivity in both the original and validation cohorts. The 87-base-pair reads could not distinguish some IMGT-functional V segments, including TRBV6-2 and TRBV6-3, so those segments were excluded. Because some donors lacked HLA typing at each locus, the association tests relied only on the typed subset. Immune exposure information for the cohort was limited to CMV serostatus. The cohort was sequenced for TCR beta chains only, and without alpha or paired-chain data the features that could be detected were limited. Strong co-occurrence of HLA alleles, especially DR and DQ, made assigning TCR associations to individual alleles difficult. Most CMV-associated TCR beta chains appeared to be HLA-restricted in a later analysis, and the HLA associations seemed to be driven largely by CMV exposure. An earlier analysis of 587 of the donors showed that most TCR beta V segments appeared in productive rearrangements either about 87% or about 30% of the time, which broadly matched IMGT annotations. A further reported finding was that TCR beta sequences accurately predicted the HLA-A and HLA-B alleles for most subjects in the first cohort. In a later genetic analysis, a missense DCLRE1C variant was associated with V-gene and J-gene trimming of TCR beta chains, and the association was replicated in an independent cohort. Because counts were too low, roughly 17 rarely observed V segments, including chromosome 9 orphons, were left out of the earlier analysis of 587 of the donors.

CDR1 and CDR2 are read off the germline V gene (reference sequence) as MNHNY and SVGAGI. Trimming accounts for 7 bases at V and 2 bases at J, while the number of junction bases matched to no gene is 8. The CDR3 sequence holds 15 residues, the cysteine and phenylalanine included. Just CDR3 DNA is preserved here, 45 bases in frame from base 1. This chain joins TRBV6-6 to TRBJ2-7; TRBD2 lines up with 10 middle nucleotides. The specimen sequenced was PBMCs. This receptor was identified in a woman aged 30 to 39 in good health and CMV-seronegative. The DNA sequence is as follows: TGTGCCAGCAATTCTGGACTAGCGGTAACCTACGAGCAGTACTTC. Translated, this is CASNSGLAVTYEQYF.